Each of the 23 T cell receptor beta chains below was sequenced from the same sample in a study of blood T cell repertoires in COVID-19 (TCRdb year 2020). Library prep was done by the immunoSEQ multiplex PCR assay. Held by TCRdb, this immuneACCESS table contains in-frame sequences only and omits some clones. Under half of the omission traces to an unresolved V gene where checked; the cause of the rest is unknown. The sample contains a few hundred thousand clones, more than 85% of them found a single time. Roughly 0.94% of the sample comes from the top ten. Sequencing used PBMCs or T cells enriched from blood (not recorded which). The source is a woman aged 25 to 39 who had recovered from COVID-19.

The chain is built from TRBV29-1 and TRBJ1-1; possible D gene TRBD1, 5 bases. CDR1 and CDR2 from the germline V gene are SQVTM and ANQGSEA. The CDR3 consists of 15 residues. Trimming took off 3 bases at V and 4 bases at J, with 18 bases between the two ends. CDR3 region: CSVDAHGGRTTEAFF. The CDR3 region has the DNA TGCAGCGTTGACGCCCACGGGGGAAGGACCACTGAAGCTTTCTTT.

This clone was recorded once. V and J are TRBV18 and TRBJ1-4; D uncertain. The V and J ends lost 4 bases and 8 bases respectively, with 14 bases between them. CDR3 length: 14 amino acids. The germline V gene has CDR1 KGHSH and CDR2 LQKENI. The CDR3 region has the DNA TGTGCCAGCTCACGCGGGTCAGGCGGGGAAAAACTGTTTTTT. Residues: CASSRGSGGEKLFF.

DNA of the CDR3: TGTGCCAGCAGCCTAGGGGCCCGCCAAATTTACGAGCAGTACTTC. It yields the protein CASSLGARQIYEQYF. The chain uses TRBV7-9 and TRBJ2-7, with D possibly TRBD1 on 5 matching bases. The CDR3 has 15 residues. Germline V gene data show CDR1 as SEHNR and CDR2 as FQNEAQ (reference sequence). V lost 5 bases, J lost 4 bases, and 18 bases lay in between.

The rearrangement joins TRBV7-2 to TRBJ2-7; 9 bases align to TRBD2. This CDR3 comprises 17 residues. The trim removed 2 bases at V and 0 bases at J, leaving 8 bases unmatched. From germline, CDR1 is SGHTA and CDR2 FQGNSA. CDR3 in DNA: TGTGCCAGCAGCTTAAGACTAGCGGCCACTAGCTCCTACGAGCAGTACTTC. This translates into CASSLRLAATSSYEQYF.

V is TRBV5-4 and J is TRBJ2-3, with 11 bases lining up with TRBD1. The CDR3 is 15 residues long. In germline, CDR1 is SGHNT, CDR2 YYREEE (reference sequence). The J segment lost 3 bases and the V segment lost 4 bases, leaving 4 bases of the junction unmatched. This CDR3 reads CASSDRDRGTDTQYF. The CDR3 region has the DNA TGTGCCAGCAGCGACCGGGACAGGGGGACAGATACGCAGTATTTT.

This chain connects TRBV4-3 to TRBJ2-7; D remains ambiguous. The CDR3 sequence is 13 residues long. The V end lost 0 bases, the J end lost 6 bases, and 9 bases lay between the germline ends. Germline V gene lookup returns CDR1 LGHNA and CDR2 YSLEER. This chain's CDR3 is CASSQERSAEQYF. The DNA of the CDR3 is TGCGCCAGCAGCCAAGAACGCAGCGCCGAGCAGTACTTC.

This chain links TRBV12-3 or TRBV12-4 with TRBJ1-1; no clear D. The CDR3 has 13 amino acids. The germline V and J ends were trimmed by 6 bases and 0 bases, with 8 bases remaining between them. The CDR3, as DNA: TGTGCCAGCAGGCTAAGTCTGAACACTGAAGCTTTCTTT. Translating gives CASRLSLNTEAFF.

This chain joins TRBV19 and TRBJ1-2; TRBD1 might be the D (5 bases). V lost 4 bases to trimming and J lost 8 bases, with 17 bases between them. This CDR3 comprises 14 residues. Per germline, CDR1 LNHDA and CDR2 SQIVND (reference sequence). This CDR3 is CASSREDGHWGYTF. Here the CDR3 DNA reads TGTGCCAGTAGTAGAGAGGACGGACACTGGGGCTACACCTTC.

A remark on this clone: Germline and junction disagree at one end, which may indicate a read error. The rearrangement links TRBV10-1 to TRBJ1-2; tentative D call: TRBD1 (5 bases). This CDR3 is 13 amino acids long. In germline, CDR1 is WNHNN, CDR2 SYGVQD (reference sequence). The DNA of the CDR3 is TGCGCCAGCAGTGAGTCGGGGCAGGGCCTCCCATTCTTC. Protein product: CASSESGQGLPFF.

The gene calls are TRBV24-1 and TRBJ2-1, with a tentative D call TRBD2 (5 bases). V was trimmed by 2 bases and J by 8 bases, leaving 15 bases between them. Germline V gene lookup returns CDR1 KGHDR and CDR2 SFDVKD. The CDR3 length is 15 residues. CDR3 DNA: TGTGCCACCAGTGATTCGGAGAGCGTCGGGGATGAGCAGTTCTTC. Translation: CATSDSESVGDEQFF.

The rearrangement uses TRBV7-9 and TRBJ2-3, with D hard to call. The CDR3 totals 13 residues. Looked up from germline, CDR1 is SEHNR and CDR2 is FQNEAQ (reference sequence). V shed 5 bases and J shed 0 bases, with 6 bases lying between them. CDR3 bases: TGTGCCAGCAGCCCCCCTAGCACAGATACGCAGTATTTT. It is translated as CASSPPSTDTQYF. The full variable domain, rest sourced from reference TRBV7-9 and TRBJ2-3, is DTGVSQNPRHKITKRGQNVTFRCDPISEHNRLYWYRQTLGQGPEFLTYFQNEAQLEKSRLLSDRFSAERPKGSFSTLEIQRTEQGDSAMYLCASSPPSTDTQYFGPGTRLTVL.

The chain uses TRBV5-1 and TRBJ1-1; TRBD1 matches 7 bases. The CDR3 length is 14 residues. Germline V CDR1 and CDR2: SGHRS, YFSETQ. V was pared by 4 bases and J by 2 bases, with 5 bases of the junction left unmatched. Here the CDR3 DNA reads TGCGCCAGCAGCATGGGACAGACAAACACTGAAGCTTTCTTT. This codes for CASSMGQTNTEAFF.

V and J are TRBV9 and TRBJ1-5; 7 bases map to TRBD1. Trimming at V came to 3 bases and at J to 4 bases, leaving 1 base not matched to a gene. CDR3 length equals 13 residues. The germline V gene encodes CDR1 SGDLS and CDR2 YYNGEE. The CDR3 loop is CASSAGQNQPQHF. CDR3 nucleotides: TGTGCCAGCAGCGCGGGACAGAATCAGCCCCAGCATTTT. Filled out from reference TRBV9 and TRBJ1-5, the complete variable domain reads DSGVTQTPKHLITATGQRVTLRCSPRSGDLSVYWYQQSLDQGLQFLIQYYNGEERAKGNILERFSAQQFPDLHSELNLSSLELGDSALYFCASSAGQNQPQHFGDGTRLSIL.

V and J are TRBV2 and TRBJ1-1, with 8 bases aligning to TRBD1. Germline V gene lookup returns CDR1 SNHLY and CDR2 FYNNEI. V dropped 8 bases and J dropped 1; count of bases not matched to a gene: 3. There are 13 residues in the CDR3. This chain's CDR3 is CASVGQENTEAFF. The CDR3 coding sequence is TGTGCCAGCGTGGGACAGGAGAACACTGAAGCTTTCTTT. Based on the CDR3 plus reference TRBV2 and TRBJ1-1, the full variable domain is EPEVTQTPSHQVTQMGQEVILRCVPISNHLYFYWYRQILGQKVEFLVSFYNNEISEKSEIFDDQFSVERPDGSNFTLKIRSTKLEDSAMYFCASVGQENTEAFFGQGTRLTVV.

V is TRBV7-6 and J is TRBJ1-2; tentative D call: TRBD1 (5 bases). In germline, CDR1 is SGHVS, CDR2 FNYEAQ. The CDR3 contains 17 residues. The V end lost 2 bases, the J end lost 0 bases, and 16 bases lay between the germline ends. The CDR3 reads CASSLYPRRDSNYGYTF. The CDR3 nucleotides are TGTGCCAGCAGCTTATATCCCCGAAGGGACTCTAACTATGGCTACACCTTC.

This sequence joins TRBV28 and TRBJ1-1; 10 nucleotides align to TRBD1. CDR3 length: 18 amino acids. Unmatched junction bases numbered 13, after V lost 1 base and J lost 5 bases. CDR1 and CDR2 from the germline V gene are MDHEN and SYDVKM. The CDR3 sequence is CASSLFKDRGQWWTEAFF. The CDR3 nucleotides read TGTGCCAGCAGTTTATTTAAAGACAGGGGGCAATGGTGGACTGAAGCTTTCTTT.

This rearrangement joins TRBV5-1 to TRBJ2-2, with 9 positions matching TRBD1. Per germline, CDR1 SGHRS and CDR2 YFSETQ. V was pared by 0 bases and J by 11 bases, with 11 bases of the junction left unmatched. The CDR3 sequence is 16 residues long. In nucleotides, the CDR3 is TGCGCCAGCAGCTTGGCCGGGACAGGGAGAGGAGGAGAGCTGTTTTTT. Translation gives CASSLAGTGRGGELFF.

This clone was seen a single time. The chain links TRBV29-1 to TRBJ1-1; the D gene is possibly TRBD1 (6 bases). This CDR3 has 12 amino acids. V lost 6 bases to trimming and J lost 0 bases, with 8 bases between them. Germline V gene data show CDR1 as SQVTM and CDR2 as ANQGSEA. CDR3 DNA sequence: TGCAGCGTCAGGGGAATGAACACTGAAGCTTTCTTT. It encodes CSVRGMNTEAFF.

This chain joins TRBV27 and TRBJ1-1; 7 nucleotides match TRBD1. The V and J ends lost 0 bases and 3 bases, in that order; junction bases with no gene match: 10. Germline V gene data show CDR1 as MNHEY and CDR2 as SMNVEV (reference sequence). The CDR3 sequence is 17 residues long. The CDR3 nucleotides read TGTGCCAGCAGTTTATCCCGCCTCTCGGACAGGTACACTGAAGCTTTCTTT. It is translated as CASSLSRLSDRYTEAFF.

The CDR3, as DNA: TGTGCCAGCAGTTTATGGGCCGGGACAGGTAATCAGCCCCAGCATTTT. It codes for CASSLWAGTGNQPQHF. The chain employs TRBV28 and TRBJ1-5, with TRBD1 identical over 8 bases. Germline assignment: CDR1 MDHEN and CDR2 SYDVKM. J lost 4 bases, V lost 0 bases, and 5 bases had no gene match. The CDR3 extends over 16 amino acids.

This chain connects TRBV6-1 to TRBJ1-3, with 7 bases aligning to TRBD1. This CDR3 is 15 amino acids long. Germline V lookup: CDR1 MNHNS, CDR2 SASEGT. The V and J ends lost 2 bases and 3 bases, in that order; junction bases with no gene match: 4. In DNA, the CDR3 is TGTGCCAGCAGTGAATTTTCAGGGGGTGGAAACACCATATATTTT. Translated, it gives CASSEFSGGGNTIYF.

V gene TRBV28 combines with J gene TRBJ1-4, with 10 bases identical to TRBD1. The trim removed 3 bases at V and 7 bases at J, leaving 8 bases unmatched. The CDR3 covers 16 residues. Germline V gene lookup returns CDR1 MDHEN and CDR2 SYDVKM. CDR3 amino acids: CASSFTGQGVGEKLFF. CDR3 nucleotides: TGTGCCAGCAGTTTCACCGGACAGGGGGTGGGTGAAAAACTGTTTTTT.

This chain links TRBV28 with TRBJ2-1; 14 bases fit TRBD2. The length of the CDR3 is 16 residues. Germline loops: CDR1 MDHEN, CDR2 SYDVKM. J lost 9 bases, V lost 6 bases, and 10 bases had no gene match. CDR3 protein: CASRMGLAGALSEQFF. CDR3 nucleotides: TGTGCCAGCAGGATGGGACTAGCGGGGGCCTTGAGTGAGCAGTTCTTC.